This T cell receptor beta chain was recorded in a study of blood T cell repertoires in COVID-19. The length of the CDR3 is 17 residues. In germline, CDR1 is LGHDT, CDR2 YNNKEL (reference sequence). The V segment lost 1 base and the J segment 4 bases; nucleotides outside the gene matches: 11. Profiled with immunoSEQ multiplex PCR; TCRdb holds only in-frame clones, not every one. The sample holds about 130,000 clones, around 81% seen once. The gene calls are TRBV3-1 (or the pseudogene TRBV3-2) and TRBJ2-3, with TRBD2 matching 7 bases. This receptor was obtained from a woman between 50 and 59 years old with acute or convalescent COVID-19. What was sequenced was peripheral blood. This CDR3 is CASSQGFWRENADTQYF. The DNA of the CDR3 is TGTGCCAGCAGCCAAGGATTCTGGCGGGAGAACGCAGATACGCAGTATTTT.